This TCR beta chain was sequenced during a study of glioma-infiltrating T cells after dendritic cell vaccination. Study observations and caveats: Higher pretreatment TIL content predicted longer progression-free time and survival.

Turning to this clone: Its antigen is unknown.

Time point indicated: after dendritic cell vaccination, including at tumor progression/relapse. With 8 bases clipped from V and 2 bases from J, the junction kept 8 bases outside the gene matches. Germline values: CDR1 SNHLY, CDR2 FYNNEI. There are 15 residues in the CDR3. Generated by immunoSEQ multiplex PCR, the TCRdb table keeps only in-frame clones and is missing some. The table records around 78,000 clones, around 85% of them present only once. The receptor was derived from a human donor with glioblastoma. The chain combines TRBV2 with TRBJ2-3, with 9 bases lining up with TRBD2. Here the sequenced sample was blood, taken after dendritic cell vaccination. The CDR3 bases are TGTGCCAGCGCCGCCGGGACTAGCCACACAGATACGCAGTATTTT. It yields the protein CASAAGTSHTDTQYF.